Reported below is one TCR beta chain. The sample comes from a study of blood T cell repertoires in COVID-19. Study-level background: Sites across the United States, Italy and Spain contributed samples from acute and convalescent COVID-19. Nucleic acid was either cDNA or gDNA, and it came from T cells, B-cell-depleted T cells, or PBMCs.

This CDR3 contains 12 residues. Germline CDR1 and CDR2: SGHRS and YFSETQ. Trimming removed 8 bases from V and 1 base from J, with 9 bases in between. In the original analysis: Amplification with reference gene primers provided the estimates of nucleated cell counts. Sequenced by immunoSEQ multiplex PCR; TCRdb stores in-frame clones only, minus some. V and J calls and clone size follow that table, whereas D and trimming were derived from the DNA. The sample contains tens of thousands of clones, 75% to 85% of which appear only once. The chain combines TRBV5-1 with TRBJ1-2; D might be TRBD1 (5 bases). This clonotype was sampled from a woman in her 70s with acute or convalescent COVID-19. Sequencing used peripheral blood. The CDR3 is CASQGGNYGYTF. CDR3 nucleotides: TGCGCCAGTCAGGGCGGTAACTATGGCTACACCTTC.